This T cell receptor (beta chain) was recovered during a study of shared clonotypes between healthy human individuals. Turning to the study itself: For every donor, three CD4 naive, three CD4 memory, two CD8 naive and one CD8 memory plates were used.

Splitting of CD4+ cells produced CD45RA+ naive and CD45RA-negative memory subsets. General study results and limits: Across four donors, naive CD4 shared about 5%, naive CD8 more than 3%, memory CD4 over 2%, memory CD8 about 0.4%. What naive subsets generally showed was a larger estimated richness than memory subsets showed.

This CDR3 region has 15 residues. V was pared by 5 bases and J by 0 bases, with 12 bases between. In germline, CDR1 is SGHRS, CDR2 YFSETQ. Comments on this clone: Its antigen is not known.

The repertoire was sequenced with immunoSEQ multiplex PCR; TCRdb's copy has only in-frame clones and lacks some. This table has approximately 2,000,000 clones, roughly 90% appearing once. The genes are TRBV5-1 and TRBJ2-1, with D tentatively TRBD2 (5 bases). The sequence came from a man between 18 and 29 years old in good health. Some clones in this sample may be carry-over from other donors' samples. The specimen was naive CD4+ T cells from PBMCs. Specified subset: CD45RA+ positively selected. The CDR3 loop reads CASRRVLGSYNEQFF. CDR3 bases: TGCGCCAGCAGGCGGGTCCTGGGCTCCTACAATGAGCAGTTCTTC. Complete variable domain (other parts from reference TRBV5-1 and TRBJ2-1): KAGVTQTPRYLIKTRGQQVTLSCSPISGHRSVSWYQQTPGQGLQFLFEYFSETQRNKGNFPGRFSGRQFSNSRSEMNVSTLELGDSALYLCASRRVLGSYNEQFFGPGTRLTVL.